This TCR beta chain was recovered during a study of blood T cell repertoires in COVID-19. Repertoires were generated with immunoSEQ multiplex PCR, while TCRdb's copy carries only in-frame clones and drops some. The sample contains nearly 65,000 clones, around 84% of which appear only once. Germline lookup yields CDR1 MNHEY and CDR2 SMNVEV (reference sequence). V gave up 4 bases and J gave up 3 bases, with 7 bases separating them. CDR3 size: 13 residues. The sequencing input was peripheral blood. This chain joins TRBV27 and TRBJ1-5; weak D call: TRBD1 (6 bases). The sequence came from a human donor in a cohort sampled during active COVID-19. CDR3 nucleotides: TGTGCCAGCAGTTGGACAGACAATCAGCCCCAGCATTTT. This sequence encodes CASSWTDNQPQHF.